The rows below give T cell receptor beta chains drawn from one sample of a study of shared clonotypes between healthy human individuals. Measured with immunoSEQ multiplex PCR; TCRdb has only the in-frame clones, and not every one. The data hold 300,000 to 400,000 clones, with 70% to 75% observed a single time. Sequenced sample: memory CD4+ T cells sorted from blood. These receptors all come from a man aged 25-45 years in good health. The CDR3 runs from the conserved cysteine through the conserved F or W. Clone sizes are given selectively: once, few, many, or a class where the clone is expanded.

cdr3_aa: CASSRQGGEKLFF
clone_size: -
v_call: TRBV7-2

cdr3_aa: CASSVADGGGGTQYF
clone_size: -
v_call: TRBV9

cdr3_aa: CASSEARISPPDTQYF
clone_size: -
v_call: TRBV2

cdr3_aa: CASSSIGGSSYNEQFF
clone_size: -
v_call: TRBV2

cdr3_aa: CASSFQWGGGQETQYF
clone_size: -
v_call: TRBV7-2

cdr3_aa: CASSLAQGALNEQYF
clone_size: -
v_call: TRBV7-6

cdr3_aa: CASSPIAGRAADTQYF
clone_size: -
v_call: TRBV27

cdr3_aa: CASSPEQGRIYEQFF
clone_size: -
v_call: TRBV18

cdr3_aa: CASSLVLASTDTQYF
clone_size: -
v_call: TRBV5-5

cdr3_aa: CATSAGFYQPQHF
clone_size: once
v_call: TRBV15

cdr3_aa: CASSLQNRDRYF
clone_size: -
v_call: TRBV5-1

cdr3_aa: CASSAGSLQFF
clone_size: once
v_call: TRBV9

cdr3_aa: CASSPPRGRNEQFF
clone_size: -
v_call: TRBV7-9

cdr3_aa: CASSPNQGASYNEQFF
clone_size: -
v_call: TRBV18

cdr3_aa: CASSSYRAAYNSPLHF
clone_size: -
v_call: TRBV18

cdr3_aa: CASSLAASGNYEQYF
clone_size: -
v_call: TRBV5-4